These T cell receptor beta chains were read from a single sample in a study of shared clonotypes between healthy human individuals. Sequenced by immunoSEQ multiplex PCR; TCRdb stores in-frame clones only, minus some. Of 750,000 to 1,000,000 clones in the sample, 90% to 95% were seen once. The sequenced sample consisted of naive CD8+ T cells sorted from blood. All receptors come from a man in his thirties or forties in good health. The CDR3 runs from the conserved cysteine through the conserved F or W. D genes are given only for firm matches. Rows give clone size only sometimes, using once, few, many, or a class for an expanded clone.

D gene: .
J gene: TRBJ2-1
clone size: .
V gene: TRBV7-8
CDR3 protein: CASSGNRNEQFF
CDR3 DNA: TGTGCCAGCAGCGGCAACCGTAATGAGCAGTTCTTC

D gene: .
J gene: TRBJ2-7
clone size: .
V gene: TRBV7-9
CDR3 protein: CASIPASRGGEQYF
CDR3 DNA: TGTGCCAGCATCCCTGCTTCCCGGGGAGGTGAGCAGTACTTC

D gene: TRBD2
J gene: TRBJ2-3
clone size: .
V gene: TRBV5-4
CDR3 protein: CASSGGLAGGPTDTQYF
CDR3 DNA: TGTGCCAGCAGCGGGGGACTAGCGGGAGGGCCGACAGATACGCAGTATTTT

D gene: .
J gene: TRBJ1-2
clone size: .
V gene: TRBV10-3
CDR3 protein: CAISESVVGSPTYGYTF
CDR3 DNA: TGTGCCATCAGTGAGTCAGTAGTGGGCAGCCCAACCTATGGCTACACCTTC

D gene: .
J gene: TRBJ2-2
clone size: .
V gene: TRBV4-3
CDR3 protein: CASSQDSVGEELFF
CDR3 DNA: TGCGCCAGCAGCCAAGATTCCGTCGGGGAGGAGCTGTTTTTT

D gene: .
J gene: TRBJ2-3
clone size: .
V gene: TRBV18
CDR3 protein: CASSPPAHSTDTQYF
CDR3 DNA: TGTGCCAGCTCACCCCCCGCTCATAGCACAGATACGCAGTATTTT

D gene: .
J gene: TRBJ1-3
clone size: .
V gene: TRBV13
CDR3 protein: CASSQRYRSGNTIYF
CDR3 DNA: TGTGCCAGCAGCCAGAGATACAGGTCTGGAAACACCATATATTTT

D gene: .
J gene: TRBJ1-1
clone size: .
V gene: TRBV6-5
CDR3 protein: CASRKQAKAFF
CDR3 DNA: TGTGCCAGCAGAAAACAGGCTAAAGCTTTCTTT

D gene: .
J gene: TRBJ2-7
clone size: .
V gene: TRBV2
CDR3 protein: CASHNLQVNYEQYF
CDR3 DNA: TGTGCCAGCCACAATTTGCAGGTAAACTACGAGCAGTACTTC

D gene: .
J gene: TRBJ1-4
clone size: .
V gene: TRBV7-9
CDR3 protein: CASSTTEVGPNEKLFF
CDR3 DNA: TGTGCCAGCAGCACTACGGAGGTTGGCCCTAATGAAAAACTGTTTTTT

D gene: .
J gene: TRBJ2-1
clone size: .
V gene: TRBV19
CDR3 protein: CASSIDQGRYNEQFF
CDR3 DNA: TGTGCCAGTAGTATAGATCAGGGGCGGTACAATGAGCAGTTCTTC

D gene: .
J gene: TRBJ1-3
clone size: .
V gene: TRBV11-2
CDR3 protein: CASSFGPDRLISGNTIYF
CDR3 DNA: TGTGCCAGCAGCTTTGGGCCAGACAGGTTAATCTCTGGAAACACCATATATTTT

D gene: .
J gene: TRBJ2-6
clone size: once
V gene: TRBV7-9
CDR3 protein: CASSLVAGVSGANVLTF
CDR3 DNA: TGTGCCAGCAGCTTAGTTGCCGGCGTCTCTGGGGCCAACGTCCTGACTTTC

D gene: TRBD2
J gene: TRBJ2-1
clone size: .
V gene: TRBV7-9
CDR3 protein: CASSPRLGATSGSFGEQFF
CDR3 DNA: TGTGCCAGCAGCCCCCGGTTGGGGGCGACTAGCGGGAGTTTCGGTGAGCAGTTCTTC

D gene: TRBD2
J gene: TRBJ2-1
clone size: once
V gene: TRBV14
CDR3 protein: CASSQVAGGSNEQFF
CDR3 DNA: TGTGCCAGCAGCCAAGTCGCGGGAGGTAGTAATGAGCAGTTCTTC

D gene: .
J gene: TRBJ2-7
clone size: .
V gene: TRBV11-2
CDR3 protein: CASSLEYYEQYF
CDR3 DNA: TGTGCCAGCAGCTTAGAATACTACGAGCAGTACTTC

D gene: .
J gene: TRBJ2-1
clone size: .
V gene: TRBV25-1
CDR3 protein: CASSEKTEQFF
CDR3 DNA: TGTGCCAGCAGTGAGAAAACTGAGCAGTTCTTC

D gene: .
J gene: TRBJ2-7
clone size: .
V gene: TRBV28
CDR3 protein: CASRKEISSYEQYF
CDR3 DNA: TGTGCCAGCAGAAAGGAGATCAGCTCCTACGAGCAGTACTTC

D gene: .
J gene: TRBJ2-7
clone size: .
V gene: TRBV10-3
CDR3 protein: CAISIESYEQYF
CDR3 DNA: TGTGCCATCTCCATTGAGTCCTACGAGCAGTACTTC

D gene: .
J gene: TRBJ2-1
clone size: .
V gene: TRBV4-2
CDR3 protein: CASSQDIEGGGNEQFF
CDR3 DNA: TGTGCCAGCAGCCAAGATATAGAGGGAGGCGGGAATGAGCAGTTCTTC

D gene: .
J gene: TRBJ1-3
clone size: .
V gene: TRBV27
CDR3 protein: CASSLYPGRGNTIYF
CDR3 DNA: TGTGCCAGCAGTTTATACCCTGGCAGAGGAAACACCATATATTTT

D gene: TRBD2
J gene: TRBJ2-7
clone size: .
V gene: TRBV5-1
CDR3 protein: CASSPAVVAGGEQYF
CDR3 DNA: TGCGCCAGCAGCCCTGCGGTAGTAGCGGGGGGCGAGCAGTACTTC

D gene: .
J gene: TRBJ2-1
clone size: .
V gene: TRBV29-1
CDR3 protein: CSVKGSGVRYNEQFF
CDR3 DNA: TGCAGCGTGAAAGGTAGCGGAGTAAGATACAATGAGCAGTTCTTC

D gene: .
J gene: TRBJ2-1
clone size: .
V gene: TRBV11-3
CDR3 protein: CASSLLAAPNNEQFF
CDR3 DNA: TGTGCCAGCAGCCTATTAGCGGCCCCCAACAATGAGCAGTTCTTC

D gene: .
J gene: TRBJ2-7
clone size: .
V gene: TRBV6-8
CDR3 protein: CASSYPPRGYGLVLVSYEQYF
CDR3 DNA: TGTGCCAGCAGTTACCCTCCGAGGGGGTACGGACTAGTTCTAGTCTCCTACGAGCAGTACTTC

D gene: .
J gene: TRBJ2-1
clone size: .
V gene: TRBV2
CDR3 protein: CASSEFGGRNEQFF
CDR3 DNA: TGTGCCAGCAGTGAGTTCGGGGGAAGGAATGAGCAGTTCTTC

D gene: .
J gene: TRBJ2-3
clone size: .
V gene: TRBV29-1
CDR3 protein: CSVEVAFPTDTQYF
CDR3 DNA: TGCAGCGTTGAAGTAGCGTTCCCCACAGATACGCAGTATTTT

D gene: .
J gene: TRBJ2-7
clone size: .
V gene: TRBV7-2
CDR3 protein: CASSPGVVEGYEQYF
CDR3 DNA: TGTGCCAGCAGCCCGGGGGTTGTCGAGGGGTACGAGCAGTACTTC

D gene: .
J gene: TRBJ2-1
clone size: .
V gene: TRBV10-2
CDR3 protein: CASSESAEALNEQFF
CDR3 DNA: TGCGCCAGCAGTGAGTCGGCGGAGGCGCTCAATGAGCAGTTCTTC

D gene: .
J gene: TRBJ1-3
clone size: .
V gene: TRBV10-3
CDR3 protein: CAISGRTNSGNTIYF
CDR3 DNA: TGTGCCATCAGTGGGCGGACCAACTCTGGAAACACCATATATTTT

D gene: .
J gene: TRBJ1-3
clone size: .
V gene: TRBV9
CDR3 protein: CASSVVGASGNTIYF
CDR3 DNA: TGTGCCAGCAGCGTAGTGGGGGCGAGTGGAAACACCATATATTTT